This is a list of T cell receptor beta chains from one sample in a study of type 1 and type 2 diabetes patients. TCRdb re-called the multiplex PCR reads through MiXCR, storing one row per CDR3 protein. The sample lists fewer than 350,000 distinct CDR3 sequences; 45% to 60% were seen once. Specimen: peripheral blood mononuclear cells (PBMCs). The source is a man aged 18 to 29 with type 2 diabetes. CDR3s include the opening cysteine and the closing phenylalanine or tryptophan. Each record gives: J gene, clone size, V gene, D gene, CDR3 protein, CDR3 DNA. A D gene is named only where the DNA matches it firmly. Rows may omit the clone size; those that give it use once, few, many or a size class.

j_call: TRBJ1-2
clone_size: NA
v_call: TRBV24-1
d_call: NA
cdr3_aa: CATSDSGAGSAYGYTF
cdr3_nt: TGTGCCACCAGTGATTCCGGGGCAGGATCGGCCTATGGCTACACCTTC

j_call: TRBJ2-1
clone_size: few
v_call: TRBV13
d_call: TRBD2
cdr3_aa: CASSEIGGLAGNEQFF
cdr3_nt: TGTGCCAGCAGTGAAATTGGAGGACTAGCAGGCAATGAGCAGTTCTTC

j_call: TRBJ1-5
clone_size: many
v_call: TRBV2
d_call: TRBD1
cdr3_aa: CASSPGTDSNQPQHF
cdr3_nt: TGTGCCAGCAGTCCTGGGACAGATAGCAATCAGCCCCAGCATTTT

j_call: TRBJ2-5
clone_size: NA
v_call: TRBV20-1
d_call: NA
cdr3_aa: CSATGTRAETQYF
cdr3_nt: TGCAGTGCGACCGGGACGAGGGCGGAGACCCAGTACTTC

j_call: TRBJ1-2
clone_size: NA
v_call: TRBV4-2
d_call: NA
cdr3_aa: CASSQEAGDGNTF
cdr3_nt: TGTGCCAGCAGCCAAGAGGCCGGGGACGGCAACACCTTC

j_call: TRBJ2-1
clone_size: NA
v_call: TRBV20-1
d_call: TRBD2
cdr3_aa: CSARVPGGSYNEQFF
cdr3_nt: TGCAGTGCTAGAGTTCCCGGCGGGAGCTACAATGAGCAGTTCTTC

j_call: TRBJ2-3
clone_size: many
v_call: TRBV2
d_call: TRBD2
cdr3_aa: CASSQTSGTDTQYF
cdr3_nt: TGTGCCAGCAGTCAGACTAGCGGGACAGATACGCAGTATTTT

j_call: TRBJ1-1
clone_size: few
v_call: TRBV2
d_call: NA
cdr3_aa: CASSEREVSWTEAFF
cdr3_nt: TGTGCCAGCAGTGAAAGGGAGGTCAGTTGGACTGAAGCTTTCTTT

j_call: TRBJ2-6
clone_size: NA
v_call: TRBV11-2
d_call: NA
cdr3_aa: CASSLPGANVLTF
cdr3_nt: TGTGCCAGCAGCCTTCCGGGGGCCAACGTCCTGACTTTC

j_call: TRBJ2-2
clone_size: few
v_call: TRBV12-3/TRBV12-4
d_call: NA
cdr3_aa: CASNRPTTGELFF
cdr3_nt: TGTGCCAGCAACAGACCGACAACCGGGGAGCTGTTTTTT

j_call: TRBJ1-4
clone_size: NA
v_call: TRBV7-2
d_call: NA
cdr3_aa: CASSLEGRPNEKLFF
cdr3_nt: TGTGCCAGCAGCTTGGAAGGGCGGCCTAATGAAAAACTGTTTTTT

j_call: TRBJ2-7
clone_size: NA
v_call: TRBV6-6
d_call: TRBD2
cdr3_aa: CASGRSGGRWEQYF
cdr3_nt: TGTGCCAGCGGGCGTAGCGGGGGACGGTGGGAGCAGTACTTC

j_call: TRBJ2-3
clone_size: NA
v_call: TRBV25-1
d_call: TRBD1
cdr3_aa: CASSDYLGTGPTDTQYF
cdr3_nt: TGTGCCAGCAGTGATTATTTAGGGACAGGACCCACAGATACGCAGTATTTT

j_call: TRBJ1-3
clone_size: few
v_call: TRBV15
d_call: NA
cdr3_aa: CATGGNTIYF
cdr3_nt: TGTGCCACCGGTGGAAACACCATATATTTT

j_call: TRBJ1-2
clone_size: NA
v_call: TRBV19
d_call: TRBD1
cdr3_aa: CASRPDRGNYGYTF
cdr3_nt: TGTGCCAGCCGCCCCGACAGGGGAAACTATGGCTACACCTTC

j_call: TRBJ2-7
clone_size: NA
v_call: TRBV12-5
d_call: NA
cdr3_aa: CASGFGPYEQYF
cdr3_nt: TGTGCTAGTGGTTTCGGTCCCTACGAGCAGTACTTC

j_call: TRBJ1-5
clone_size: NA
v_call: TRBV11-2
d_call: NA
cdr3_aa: CASSPGSPAGPQHF
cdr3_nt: TGTGCCAGCAGCCCCGGTTCGCCCGCAGGGCCCCAGCATTTT

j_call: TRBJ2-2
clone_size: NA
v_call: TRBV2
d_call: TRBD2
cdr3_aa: CASSDPRGGNTGELFF
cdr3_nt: TGTGCCAGCAGTGATCCGCGGGGGGGGAACACCGGGGAGCTGTTTTTT

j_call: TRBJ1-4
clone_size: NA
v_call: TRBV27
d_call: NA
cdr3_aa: CASSLLGQGNEKLFF
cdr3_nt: TGTGCCAGCAGTTTACTCGGGCAGGGTAATGAAAAACTGTTTTTT

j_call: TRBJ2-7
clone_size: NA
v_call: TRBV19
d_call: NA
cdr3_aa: CASSIPGLVYEQYF
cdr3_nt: TGTGCCAGTAGTATTCCAGGGTTGGTCTACGAGCAGTACTTC

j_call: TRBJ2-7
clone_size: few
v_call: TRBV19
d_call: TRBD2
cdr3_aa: CASSAGTSRTYEQYF
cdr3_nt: TGTGCCAGTAGCGCCGGGACTAGCCGAACCTACGAGCAGTACTTC

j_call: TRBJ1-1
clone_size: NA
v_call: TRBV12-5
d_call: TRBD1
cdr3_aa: CASSADSGGRAEAFF
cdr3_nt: TGTGCCAGCAGCGCGGATTCAGGGGGCAGGGCTGAAGCTTTCTTT

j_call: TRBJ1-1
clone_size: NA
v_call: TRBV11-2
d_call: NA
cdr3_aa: CASSLFTVGAMNTEAFF
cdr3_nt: TGTGCCAGCAGCTTGTTTACGGTTGGTGCCATGAACACTGAAGCTTTCTTT

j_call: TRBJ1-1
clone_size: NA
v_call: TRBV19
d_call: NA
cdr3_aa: CASSIKMGTEAFF
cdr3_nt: TGTGCCAGTAGTATCAAGATGGGTACTGAAGCTTTCTTT

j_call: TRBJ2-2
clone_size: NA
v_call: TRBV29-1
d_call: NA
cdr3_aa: CSVVTPNTGELFF
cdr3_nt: TGCAGCGTTGTCACTCCGAACACCGGGGAGCTGTTTTTT

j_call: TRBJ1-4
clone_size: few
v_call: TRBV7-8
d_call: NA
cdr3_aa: CASSLALTRANEKLFF
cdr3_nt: TGTGCCAGCAGCTTAGCGCTAACTCGGGCTAATGAAAAACTGTTTTTT

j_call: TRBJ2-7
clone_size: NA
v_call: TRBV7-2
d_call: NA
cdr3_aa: CASSSPGRDYEQYF
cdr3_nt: TGTGCCAGCAGCTCCCCCGGGCGGGACTACGAGCAGTACTTC

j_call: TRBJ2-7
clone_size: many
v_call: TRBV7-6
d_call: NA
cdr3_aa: CASSTDPSEQYF
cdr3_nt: TGTGCCAGCAGCACGGATCCCAGCGAGCAGTACTTC

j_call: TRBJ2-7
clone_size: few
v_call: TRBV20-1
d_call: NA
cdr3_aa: CSARSGRLSYEQYF
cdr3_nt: TGCAGTGCTAGGTCTGGGAGGCTCTCCTACGAGCAGTACTTC

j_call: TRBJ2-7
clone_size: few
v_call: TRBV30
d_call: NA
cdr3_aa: CAWSAGTGSYEQYF
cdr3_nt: TGTGCCTGGAGTGCCGGGACGGGGTCCTACGAGCAGTACTTC

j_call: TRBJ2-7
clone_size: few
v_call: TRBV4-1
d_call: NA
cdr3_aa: CASSQVGSGTYEQYF
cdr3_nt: TGCGCCAGCAGCCAAGTCGGTAGCGGAACCTACGAGCAGTACTTC

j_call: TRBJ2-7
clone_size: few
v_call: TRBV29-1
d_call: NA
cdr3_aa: CSVEAGQPSYEQYF
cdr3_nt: TGCAGCGTTGAAGCCGGACAGCCGTCCTACGAGCAGTACTTC

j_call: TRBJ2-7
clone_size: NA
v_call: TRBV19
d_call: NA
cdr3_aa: CASSIKSTATSEQYF
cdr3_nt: TGTGCCAGTAGTATTAAGAGCACAGCGACCTCCGAGCAGTACTTC

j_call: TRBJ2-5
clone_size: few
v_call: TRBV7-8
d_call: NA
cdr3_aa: CASSYLLGQRETQYF
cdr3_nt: TGTGCCAGCAGCTACCTGCTAGGACAGAGGGAGACCCAGTACTTC

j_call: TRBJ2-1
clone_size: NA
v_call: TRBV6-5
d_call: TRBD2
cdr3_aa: CASSSLAGVDEQFF
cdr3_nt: TGTGCCAGCAGTTCCCTAGCGGGAGTAGATGAGCAGTTCTTC

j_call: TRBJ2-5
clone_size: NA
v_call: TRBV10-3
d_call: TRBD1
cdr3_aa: CAIRSGGSLETQYF
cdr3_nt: TGTGCCATCAGATCAGGGGGCAGCTTGGAGACCCAGTACTTC

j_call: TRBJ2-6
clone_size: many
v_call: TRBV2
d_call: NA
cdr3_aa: CASRGGRSGANVLTF
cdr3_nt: TGTGCCAGCAGAGGGGGTCGCTCTGGGGCCAACGTCCTGACTTTC

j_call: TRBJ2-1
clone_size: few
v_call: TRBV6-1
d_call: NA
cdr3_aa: CASTAPFESDEQFF
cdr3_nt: TGTGCCAGCACTGCCCCCTTCGAGTCAGATGAGCAGTTCTTC

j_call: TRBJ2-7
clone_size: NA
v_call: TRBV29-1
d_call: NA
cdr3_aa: CSAAALNYEQYF
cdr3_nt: TGCAGCGCTGCTGCCCTAAACTACGAGCAGTACTTC

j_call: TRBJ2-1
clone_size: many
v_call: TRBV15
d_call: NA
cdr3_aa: CATSRVGNEQFF
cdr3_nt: TGTGCCACCAGCAGAGTAGGTAATGAGCAGTTCTTC

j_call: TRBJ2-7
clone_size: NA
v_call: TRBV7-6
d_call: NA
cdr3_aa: CASSLSPLVYEQYF
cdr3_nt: TGTGCCAGCAGCTTAAGCCCGCTGGTCTACGAGCAGTACTTC

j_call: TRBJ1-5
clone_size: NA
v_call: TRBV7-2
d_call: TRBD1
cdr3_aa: CASSKGQGWYQPQHF
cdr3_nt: TGTGCCAGCAGTAAGGGACAGGGGTGGTATCAGCCCCAGCATTTT

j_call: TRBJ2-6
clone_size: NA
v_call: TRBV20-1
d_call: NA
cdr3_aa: CSARDQEDGTGANVLTF
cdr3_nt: TGCAGTGCTAGAGATCAGGAGGACGGTACTGGGGCCAACGTCCTGACTTTC

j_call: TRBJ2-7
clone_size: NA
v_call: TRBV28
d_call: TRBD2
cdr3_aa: CASSPAGRKYEQYF
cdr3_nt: TGTGCCAGCAGTCCAGCGGGACGGAAGTACGAGCAGTACTTC

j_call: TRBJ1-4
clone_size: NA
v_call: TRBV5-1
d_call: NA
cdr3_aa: CASNEGRTNEKLFF
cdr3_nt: TGCGCCAGCAACGAGGGGCGGACTAATGAAAAACTGTTTTTT

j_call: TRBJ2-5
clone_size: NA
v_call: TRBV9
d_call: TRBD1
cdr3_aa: CASSVGGQQETQYF
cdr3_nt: TGTGCCAGCAGCGTAGGGGGACAGCAAGAGACCCAGTACTTC

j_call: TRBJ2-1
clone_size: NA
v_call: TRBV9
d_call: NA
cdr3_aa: CASSARPSDEQFF
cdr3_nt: TGTGCCAGCAGCGCGAGGCCTAGCGATGAGCAGTTCTTC

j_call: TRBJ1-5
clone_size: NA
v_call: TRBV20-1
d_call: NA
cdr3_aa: CSVRTGYSNQPQHF
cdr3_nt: TGCAGTGTCCGCACGGGATATAGCAATCAGCCCCAGCATTTT

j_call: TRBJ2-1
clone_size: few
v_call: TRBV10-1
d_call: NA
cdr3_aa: CASSESAGPYNEQFF
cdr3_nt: TGCGCCAGCAGTGAGTCGGCCGGACCCTACAATGAGCAGTTCTTC

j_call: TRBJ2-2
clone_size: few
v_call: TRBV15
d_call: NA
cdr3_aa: CATSRVGSPNTGELFF
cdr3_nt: TGTGCCACCAGCAGAGTGGGGAGCCCGAACACCGGGGAGCTGTTTTTT

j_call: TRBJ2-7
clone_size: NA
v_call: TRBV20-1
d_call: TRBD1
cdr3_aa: CSATRTGTHEQYF
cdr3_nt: TGCAGTGCTACCCGGACAGGGACCCACGAGCAGTACTTC

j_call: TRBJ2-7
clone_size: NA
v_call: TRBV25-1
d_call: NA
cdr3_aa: CASSQFQGTEQYF
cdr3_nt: TGTGCCAGCAGCCAGTTTCAGGGGACCGAGCAGTACTTC

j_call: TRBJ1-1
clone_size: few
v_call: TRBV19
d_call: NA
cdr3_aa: CASSYGWNTEAFF
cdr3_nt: TGTGCCAGTAGTTACGGCTGGAACACTGAAGCTTTCTTT

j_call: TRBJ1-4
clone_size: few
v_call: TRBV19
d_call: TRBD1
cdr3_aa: CASSTGTGGWEKLFF
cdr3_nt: TGTGCCAGTAGCACCGGGACAGGCGGTTGGGAAAAACTGTTTTTT

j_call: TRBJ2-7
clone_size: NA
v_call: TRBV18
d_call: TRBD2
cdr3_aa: CASSPSGTSGRVEQYF
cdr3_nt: TGTGCCAGCTCACCATCGGGGACTAGCGGGAGAGTCGAGCAGTACTTC

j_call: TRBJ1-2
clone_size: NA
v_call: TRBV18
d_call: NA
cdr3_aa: CASSPGSNYGYTF
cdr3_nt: TGTGCCAGCTCACCGGGGAGTAACTATGGCTACACCTTC

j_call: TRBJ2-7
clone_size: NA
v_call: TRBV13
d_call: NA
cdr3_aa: CASSLGEAPYEQYF
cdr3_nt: TGTGCCAGCAGCTTAGGGGAGGCTCCCTACGAGCAGTACTTC

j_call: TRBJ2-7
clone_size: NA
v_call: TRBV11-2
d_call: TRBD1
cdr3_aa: CASSSPTGTATIYEQYF
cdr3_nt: TGTGCCAGCAGCTCCCCAACCGGGACAGCGACAATCTACGAGCAGTACTTC

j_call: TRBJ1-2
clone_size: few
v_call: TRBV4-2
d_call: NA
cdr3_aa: CASSLQRGDGYTF
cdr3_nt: TGTGCCAGCAGCCTCCAACGAGGGGATGGCTACACCTTC